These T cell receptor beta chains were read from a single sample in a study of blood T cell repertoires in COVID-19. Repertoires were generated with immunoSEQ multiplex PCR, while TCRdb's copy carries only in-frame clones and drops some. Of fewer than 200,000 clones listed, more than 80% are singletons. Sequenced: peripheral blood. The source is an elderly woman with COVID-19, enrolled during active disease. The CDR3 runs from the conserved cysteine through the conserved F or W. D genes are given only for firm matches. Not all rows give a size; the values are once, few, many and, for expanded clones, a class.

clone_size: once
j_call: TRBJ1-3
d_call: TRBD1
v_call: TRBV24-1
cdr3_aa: CATSKQGTNTIYF
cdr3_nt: TGTGCCACCAGTAAACAGGGGACAAACACCATATATTTT

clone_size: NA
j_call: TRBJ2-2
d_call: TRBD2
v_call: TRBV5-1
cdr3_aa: CASSWTSSGGGGELFF
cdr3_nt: TGCGCCAGCAGCTGGACTTCTAGCGGGGGAGGCGGGGAGCTGTTTTTT

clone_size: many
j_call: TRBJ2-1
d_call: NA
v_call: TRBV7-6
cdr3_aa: CASSFTSSSYNEQFF
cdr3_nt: TGTGCCAGCAGCTTTACGTCGAGCTCCTACAATGAGCAGTTCTTC

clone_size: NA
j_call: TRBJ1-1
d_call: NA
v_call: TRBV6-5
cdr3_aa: CASSYSPGDTEAFF
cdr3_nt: TGTGCCAGCAGTTACTCCCCAGGGGACACTGAAGCTTTCTTT

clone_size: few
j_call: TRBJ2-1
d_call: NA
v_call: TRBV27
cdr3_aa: CASSYEGNEQFF
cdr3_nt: TGTGCCAGCAGTTACGAGGGCAATGAGCAGTTCTTC

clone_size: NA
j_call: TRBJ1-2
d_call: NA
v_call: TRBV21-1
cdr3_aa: CASTSRYGYTF
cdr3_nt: TGTGCCAGCACCTCCCGGTATGGCTACACCTTC

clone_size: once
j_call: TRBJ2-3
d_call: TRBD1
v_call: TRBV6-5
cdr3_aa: CASSYPTQGVGTQYF
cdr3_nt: TGTGCCAGCAGTTACCCAACACAGGGGGTGGGTACGCAGTATTTT

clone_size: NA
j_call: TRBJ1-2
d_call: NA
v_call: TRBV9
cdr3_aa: CASSPRVQGQGYTF
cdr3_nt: TGTGCCAGCAGCCCACGGGTACAGGGCCAGGGCTACACCTTC

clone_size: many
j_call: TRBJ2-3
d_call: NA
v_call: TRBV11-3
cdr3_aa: CASSLRRGGALFTDTQYF
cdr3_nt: TGTGCCAGCAGCTTACGACGTGGGGGGGCCCTATTCACAGATACGCAGTATTTT

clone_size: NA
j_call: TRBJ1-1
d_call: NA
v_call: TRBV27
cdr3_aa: CASSLWGRRTEAFF
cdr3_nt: TGTGCCAGCAGTTTATGGGGGCGTCGCACTGAAGCTTTCTTT

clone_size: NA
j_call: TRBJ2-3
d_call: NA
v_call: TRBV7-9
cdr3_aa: CASTLGGLGADTQYF
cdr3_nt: TGTGCCAGCACCCTCGGGGGGCTCGGGGCAGATACGCAGTATTTT

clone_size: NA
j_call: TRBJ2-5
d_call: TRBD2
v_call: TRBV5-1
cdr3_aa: CASRLSGRAPQETQYF
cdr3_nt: TGCGCCAGCAGATTAAGCGGGAGAGCCCCCCAGGAGACCCAGTACTTC

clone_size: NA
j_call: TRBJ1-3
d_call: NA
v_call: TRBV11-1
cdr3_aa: CASSRPGGAKGNTIYF
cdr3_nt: TGTGCCAGCAGCCGACCTGGAGGGGCTAAAGGAAACACCATATATTTT

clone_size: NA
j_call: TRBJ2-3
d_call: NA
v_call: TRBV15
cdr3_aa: CATSSGTPGTQYF
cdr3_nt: TGTGCCACCAGCAGTGGGACACCAGGTACGCAGTATTTT

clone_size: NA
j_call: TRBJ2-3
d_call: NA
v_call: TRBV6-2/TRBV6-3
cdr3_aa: CASSLSGDTQYF
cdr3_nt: TGTGCCAGCAGTCTGAGTGGAGATACGCAGTATTTT

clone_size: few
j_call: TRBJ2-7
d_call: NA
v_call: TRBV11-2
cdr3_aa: CASSLDSASYEQYF
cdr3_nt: TGTGCCAGCAGCTTAGATAGCGCATCCTACGAGCAGTACTTC

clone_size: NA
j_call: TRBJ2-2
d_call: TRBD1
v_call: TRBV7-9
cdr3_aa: CASSSRTGQNTGELFF
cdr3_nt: TGTGCCAGCAGCTCCCGGACAGGGCAGAACACCGGGGAGCTGTTTTTT